The 19 T cell receptor beta chains presented below share a single source sample, sequenced in a study of shared clonotypes between healthy human individuals. Produced via immunoSEQ multiplex PCR; TCRdb's table is partial and in-frame only. The sample yields fewer than 800,000 clones, about 92% seen once. Naive CD8 cells lacked CD45RO and underwent positive selection for CCR7, leaving out terminally differentiated effector memory CD45RA+ cells. The specimen was naive CD8+ T cells sorted from blood. The receptors derive from a man in his thirties or forties in good health.

The chain combines TRBV15 with TRBJ2-7; D may be TRBD1 (5 bases). CDR3 length: 16 residues. With 3 bases removed from V and 5 bases from J, the gap between germline ends came to 20 bases. The germline V gene encodes CDR1 LNHNV and CDR2 YYDKDF (reference sequence). The CDR3 sequence: CATSRSSDNDPNEQYF. CDR3 bases: TGTGCCACCAGCAGGTCCTCGGACAATGATCCCAACGAGCAGTACTTC.

The chain couples TRBV5-1 to TRBJ2-7, with 11 positions matching TRBD2. Germline loops: CDR1 SGHRS, CDR2 YFSETQ. J gave up 1 base and V 1 base, and 7 bases lay outside the gene matches. This CDR3 is 17 amino acids long. This CDR3 is CASSLLSGLAESYEQYF. The DNA of the CDR3 is TGCGCCAGCAGCTTGCTATCGGGACTAGCGGAGTCCTACGAGCAGTACTTC.

The chain uses TRBV7-2 and TRBJ2-7; a possible D gene is TRBD2 (6 bases). Trimming removed 5 bases at V and 6 bases at J, with 14 bases between. The CDR3 contains 13 residues. Germline-derived CDR1 and CDR2 are SGHTA and FQGNSA. The CDR3 coding sequence is TGTGCCAGCAGCGTGACTAGTATGGGCGAGCAGTACTTC. Its protein product is CASSVTSMGEQYF.

This rearrangement joins TRBV19 to TRBJ2-2; D is undetermined. V was pared by 6 bases and J by 4 bases, with 9 bases between. The CDR3 length is 13 residues. Germline V gene data show CDR1 as LNHDA and CDR2 as SQIVND (reference sequence). For the CDR3, the DNA is TGTGCCAGTAGCGACTTAACCACCGGGGAGCTGTTTTTT. It is translated as CASSDLTTGELFF. Full variable domain (missing parts from reference TRBV19 and TRBJ2-2): DGGITQSPKYLFRKEGQNVTLSCEQNLNHDAMYWYRQDPGQGLRLIYYSQIVNDFQKGDIAEGYSVSREKKESFPLTVTSAQKNPTAFYLCASSDLTTGELFFGEGSRLTVL.

The chain joins TRBV27 to TRBJ2-7; maybe TRBD2 (5 bases). This CDR3 spans 13 amino acids. The V and J ends lost 6 bases and 3 bases respectively, with 12 bases between them. Germline CDR1 reads MNHEY; CDR2 reads SMNVEV (reference sequence). CDR3 amino acids: CASSGRADYEQYF. As DNA, the CDR3 is TGTGCCAGCAGCGGGCGGGCGGACTACGAGCAGTACTTC.

This sequence joins TRBV10-3 and TRBJ1-1; the match to TRBD1 covers 7 bases. The CDR3 consists of 15 residues. Trimming at V came to 6 bases and at J to 1 base, leaving 8 bases not matched to a gene. Germline assignment: CDR1 ENHRY and CDR2 SYGVKD. Here the CDR3 reads CAIRDTGAWNTEAFF. CDR3 nucleotide sequence: TGTGCCATCAGAGACACAGGGGCTTGGAACACTGAAGCTTTCTTT.

The chain links TRBV2 to TRBJ2-7; TRBD1 agrees at 7 bases. This CDR3 is built from 15 residues. V shed 6 bases and J 3 bases; nucleotides not matched to a gene: 11. In germline, CDR1 is SNHLY, CDR2 FYNNEI. The CDR3 region is CASSHRRQGDYEQYF. CDR3 DNA sequence: TGTGCCAGCAGCCATAGGAGACAGGGTGACTACGAGCAGTACTTC.

The chain has TRBV7-9 and TRBJ2-3; D is undetermined. The CDR3 covers 13 residues. Germline CDR1 reads SEHNR; CDR2 reads FQNEAQ (reference sequence). Trimming left V 1 base short and J 2 bases short, with 4 bases between. Here the CDR3 DNA reads TGTGCCAGCAGCTTAGACCCCACAGATACGCAGTATTTT. Translation: CASSLDPTDTQYF.

This clone showed up just once. The rearrangement uses TRBV2 and TRBJ2-3, with 11 bases that match TRBD2. The trim removed 5 bases at V and 2 bases at J, leaving 6 bases unmatched. This CDR3 has 16 residues. CDR1 is SNHLY, CDR2 FYNNEI, per germline. CDR3 protein: CASSPLAGGVTDTQYF. DNA for the CDR3: TGTGCCAGCAGTCCCCTAGCGGGAGGAGTCACAGATACGCAGTATTTT.

The rearrangement uses TRBV9 and TRBJ1-2, with D uncertain. V lost 7 bases and J 8 bases, leaving 12 bases between the germline ends. There are 11 residues in the CDR3. Germline CDR1 is SGDLS and CDR2 is YYNGEE. CDR3 amino acids: CASARGSGYTF. The CDR3 DNA reads as TGTGCCAGCGCGCGGGGAAGCGGCTACACCTTC.

The rearrangement links TRBV28 to TRBJ1-2; unclear D gene. This CDR3 contains 13 residues. V lost 2 bases and J 0 bases, leaving 4 bases between the germline ends. In germline, CDR1 is MDHEN, CDR2 SYDVKM. Written as DNA, the CDR3 is TGTGCCAGCAGTTTAGGGTCTAACTATGGCTACACCTTC. It yields the protein CASSLGSNYGYTF.

The chain employs TRBV27 and TRBJ2-7, with TRBD1 identical over 8 bases. J was trimmed by 5 bases and V by 2 bases; bases with no gene match: 2. Germline values: CDR1 MNHEY, CDR2 SMNVEV (reference sequence). CDR3 length equals 13 residues. The CDR3 DNA is TGTGCCAGCAGTTTAGAACAGGGGGACGAGCAGTACTTC. Protein sequence: CASSLEQGDEQYF.

This clone has only one observation. Written as DNA, the CDR3 is TGTGCCAGCAGTTACTCGGGGTGGGATCAGCCCCAGCATTTT. Its protein is CASSYSGWDQPQHF. The chain recombines TRBV6-5 with TRBJ1-5; D not certain. The V and J ends lost 0 bases and 5 bases respectively, with 8 bases between them. The CDR3 is 14 residues long. CDR1 is MNHEY and CDR2 is SVGAGI in the germline V gene.

This clone was counted between two and nine times. CDR3 sequence reads: CASRETGGGNQPQHF. The CDR3 bases are TGTGCCAGCAGGGAGACAGGGGGAGGCAATCAGCCCCAGCATTTT. The chain carries TRBV6-6 and TRBJ1-5; 9 bases are a match to TRBD1. V dropped 6 bases and J dropped 2; count of bases not matched to a gene: 5. Per the germline V gene, CDR1 is MNHNY and CDR2 is SVGAGI (reference sequence). This CDR3 comprises 15 residues.

The chain employs TRBV7-9 and TRBJ2-7, with D possibly TRBD2 on 6 matching bases. CDR1 is SEHNR, CDR2 FQNEAQ, per germline (reference sequence). V lost 5 bases to trimming and J lost 4 bases, with 18 bases between them. CDR3 length: 15 residues. CDR3 sequence (DNA): TGTGCCAGCAGCGAGCGGGCGTCCAACCGGTACGAGCAGTACTTC. Its protein product is CASSERASNRYEQYF.

About this clone itself: Other DNA sequences from this sample encode an identical CDR3 as well. The chain links TRBV7-6 to TRBJ2-7; perhaps D is TRBD1 or TRBD2 (5 bases each). V was cut by 5 bases and J by 2 bases, with 22 bases left in between. Germline V CDR1 and CDR2: SGHVS, FNYEAQ. The CDR3 spans 17 residues. CDR3 DNA sequence: TGTGCCAGCAGCCTTACCCCGAGGGGCGAACTTACCTACGAGCAGTACTTC. Its translation is CASSLTPRGELTYEQYF.

This chain uses TRBV4-1 with TRBJ1-1, with D unclear. The CDR3 totals 19 residues. Germline assignment: CDR1 MGHRA and CDR2 YSYEKL. Between the trimmed V and J ends, which lost 0 bases and 4 bases, there was a span of 24 bases. This CDR3 reads CASSQDIAPPGNWATEAFF. CDR3 coding DNA: TGCGCCAGCAGCCAAGATATTGCTCCCCCCGGGAACTGGGCCACTGAAGCTTTCTTT.

The genes are TRBV28 and TRBJ2-3; 7 nucleotides align to TRBD2. Germline lookup yields CDR1 MDHEN and CDR2 SYDVKM. V shed 5 bases and J 4 bases; nucleotides not matched to a gene: 9. The CDR3 sequence is 15 residues long. The CDR3 loop is CASSDPRDYADTQYF. The CDR3 DNA sequence: TGTGCCAGCAGTGATCCCCGGGACTACGCAGATACGCAGTATTTT.

This chain connects TRBV4-3 to TRBJ2-1; 7 bases fit TRBD1. Germline V gene sequence: CDR1 LGHNA, CDR2 YSLEER. J lost 6 bases, V lost 0 bases, and 11 bases had no gene match. CDR3 length equals 17 residues. The CDR3 reads CASSQETGIPKGNEQFF. For the CDR3, the DNA is TGCGCCAGCAGCCAAGAGACAGGGATCCCCAAGGGCAATGAGCAGTTCTTC.